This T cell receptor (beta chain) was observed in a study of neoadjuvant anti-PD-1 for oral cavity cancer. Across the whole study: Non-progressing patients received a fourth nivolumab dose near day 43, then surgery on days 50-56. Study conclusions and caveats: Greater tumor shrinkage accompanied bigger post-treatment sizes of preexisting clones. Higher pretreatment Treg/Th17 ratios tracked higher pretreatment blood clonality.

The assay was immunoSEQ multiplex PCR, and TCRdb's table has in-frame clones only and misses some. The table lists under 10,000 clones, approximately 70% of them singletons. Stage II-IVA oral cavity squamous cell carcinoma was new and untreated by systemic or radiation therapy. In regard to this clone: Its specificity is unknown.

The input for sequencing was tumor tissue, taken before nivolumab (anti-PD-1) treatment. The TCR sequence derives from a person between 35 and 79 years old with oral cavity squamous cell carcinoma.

The CDR3 is CASSQGPQTYGYTF. In nucleotides, the CDR3 is TGCGCCAGCAGCCAAGGTCCACAGACCTATGGCTACACCTTC. This chain connects TRBV4-1 to TRBJ1-2; D call uncertain. The CDR3 runs to 14 residues. V gave up 1 base and J gave up 4 bases, with 10 bases separating them. Germline V gene data show CDR1 as MGHRA and CDR2 as YSYEKL.